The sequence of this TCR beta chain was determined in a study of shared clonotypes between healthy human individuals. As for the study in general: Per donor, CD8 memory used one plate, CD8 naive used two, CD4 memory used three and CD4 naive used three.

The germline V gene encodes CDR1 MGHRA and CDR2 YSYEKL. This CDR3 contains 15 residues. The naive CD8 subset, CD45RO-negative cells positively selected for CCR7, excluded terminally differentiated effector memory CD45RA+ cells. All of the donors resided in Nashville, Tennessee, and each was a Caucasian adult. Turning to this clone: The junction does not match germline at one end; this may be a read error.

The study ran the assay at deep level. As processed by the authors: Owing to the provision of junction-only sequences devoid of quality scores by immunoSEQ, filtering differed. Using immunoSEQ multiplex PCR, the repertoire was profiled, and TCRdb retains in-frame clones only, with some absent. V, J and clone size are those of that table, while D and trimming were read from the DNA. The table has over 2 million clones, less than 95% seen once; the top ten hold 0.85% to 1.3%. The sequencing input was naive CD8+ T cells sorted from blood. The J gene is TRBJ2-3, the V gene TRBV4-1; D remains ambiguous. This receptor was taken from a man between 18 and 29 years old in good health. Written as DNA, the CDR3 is TGCGCCAGCGGCCATCTCCAGGCCCAAGAAGATACGCAGTATTTT. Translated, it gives CASGHLQAQEDTQYF.